These T cell receptor beta chains were read from a single sample in a study of T cells in localized non-small cell lung cancer. TCRdb's copy holds only in-frame clones and misses some; the assay was immunoSEQ multiplex PCR. This table holds more than 45,000 clones, approximately 88% found once. Sequenced material: peripheral blood mononuclear cells, taken before any cancer treatment. These receptors were collected from a man between 40 and 75 years old with stage III lung adenocarcinoma. CDR3s include the opening cysteine and the closing phenylalanine or tryptophan. A D gene is named only where the DNA matches it firmly. The size of a clone is reported for some rows only, either as once, few or many, or as a class for expanded clones.

j_call cdr3_length d_call v_call clone_size cdr3_aa cdr3_nt
TRBJ2-3 12 . TRBV10-3 . CAISHSRDTQYF TGTGCCATCTCGCACTCTCGGGATACGCAGTATTTT
TRBJ2-1 16 TRBD2 TRBV10-1 . CASSESRLAGVSEQFF TGCGCCAGCAGTGAGTCGCGGCTGGCGGGAGTAAGTGAGCAGTTCTTC
TRBJ2-7 15 TRBD1 TRBV5-4 . CASSLTSGGEGEQYF TGTGCCAGCAGCTTAACATCAGGGGGAGAGGGCGAGCAGTACTTC
TRBJ1-5 15 TRBD1 TRBV2 . CASSHGRDSYQPQHF TGTGCCAGCAGCCACGGGAGGGACAGTTATCAGCCCCAGCATTTT
TRBJ2-7 16 TRBD2 TRBV4-1 few CASSQDRAGWSYEQYF TGCGCCAGCAGCCAAGACCGAGCGGGGTGGTCCTACGAGCAGTACTTC
TRBJ2-3 14 . TRBV27 . CASSPGTAGDTQYF TGTGCCAGCAGTCCGGGGACAGCGGGGGATACGCAGTATTTT
TRBJ2-3 16 TRBD1 TRBV7-2 . CASSAGTAITDIAQYF TGTGCCAGCAGCGCAGGGACAGCCATCACAGATATTGCGCAGTATTTT
TRBJ1-5 13 . TRBV6-1 few CASSGAEDQPQHF TGTGCCAGCAGTGGAGCTGAGGATCAGCCCCAGCATTTT
TRBJ1-5 13 . TRBV10-2 . CASSEGLSQPQHF TGCGCCAGCAGTGAGGGTCTTAGTCAGCCCCAGCATTTT
TRBJ1-3 17 TRBD1 TRBV25-1 once CASSAPRQGNSGNTIYF TGTGCCAGCAGTGCCCCCCGACAGGGAAACTCTGGAAACACCATATATTTT
TRBJ1-1 14 TRBD1 TRBV2 . CASSSTGKDTEAFF TGTGCCAGCAGTTCGACAGGGAAGGACACTGAAGCTTTCTTT
TRBJ1-4 15 TRBD1 TRBV7-2 . CASSFVDRANEKLFF TGTGCCAGCAGCTTCGTGGACAGGGCTAATGAAAAACTGTTTTTT
TRBJ2-2 13 . TRBV7-2 once CASRPVGTGELFF TGTGCCAGCAGGCCCGTTGGGACCGGGGAGCTGTTTTTT
TRBJ2-7 14 . TRBV7-2 . CASSLAFPAYEQYF TGTGCCAGCAGCTTAGCGTTTCCTGCCTACGAGCAGTACTTC
TRBJ1-6 15 . TRBV18 . CASSPRGTINSPLHF TGTGCCAGCTCACCACGGGGAACAATAAATTCACCCCTCCACTTT
TRBJ2-7 13 TRBD1 TRBV7-2 few CASTADRVHEQYF TGTGCCAGCACCGCGGACAGGGTCCACGAGCAGTACTTC
TRBJ1-1 14 . TRBV6-6 . CASSYQAPASYAFF TGTGCCAGCAGTTACCAAGCTCCGGCCAGTTACGCTTTCTTT
TRBJ2-7 15 TRBD1 TRBV27 . CASSLWGTGRNEQYF TGTGCCAGCAGTTTATGGGGGACAGGGAGGAACGAGCAGTACTTC
TRBJ2-5 16 TRBD2 TRBV9 . CASSAGTSGFQETQYF TGTGCCAGCAGCGCCGGGACTAGCGGATTCCAAGAGACCCAGTACTTC
TRBJ1-1 14 . TRBV5-6 . CASSTQVGVTEAFF TGTGCCAGCAGCACGCAAGTCGGGGTCACTGAAGCTTTCTTT